There are many counts of the clone carrying this TCR beta chain. This specimen belongs to a study of early T cells in non-severe SARS-CoV-2 infection. Germline-derived CDR1 and CDR2 are SEHNR and FQNEAQ (reference sequence). Trimming shortened V by 3 bases and J by 13 bases, and 13 bases separated the two germline ends. CDR3 length: 12 residues. TCRdb analysed the 5' RACE reads with MiXCR anew, one entry per CDR3 protein. This sample carries some 66,000 distinct CDR3 sequences, less than 9.5% of them seen once, and the ten largest clones take approximately 3%. The specimen sequenced was whole blood. The chain links TRBV7-9 to TRBJ2-1; D remains ambiguous. This receptor was taken from an adult who was a healthcare worker with PCR-confirmed SARS-CoV-2 infection or an uninfected control (not recorded which). The DNA of the CDR3 is TGTGCCAGCAGCTTGGGTTTACCTATCCAGTTCTTC. This translates into CASSLGLPIQFF.